These 31 T cell receptor beta chains share one sample of origin, sequenced in a study of blood T cells in healthy people across ages. A second PCR, run for about 7 to 12 cycles, used a sample-barcoded 5' primer plus a J-beta primer mix. MiXCR, applied by TCRdb to the 5' RACE reads, yields one record per CDR3 protein. The data hold over 1,500,000 distinct CDR3 sequences, with around 50% observed a single time. Sample: blood. The receptor source for this set is a woman between 40 and 55 years old in good health.

V and J are TRBV5-6 and TRBJ2-7; 9 positions agree with TRBD1. Germline V gene data show CDR1 as SGHDT and CDR2 as YYEEEE. Trimming removed 6 bases from V and 0 bases from J; junction bases left unmatched: 7. The CDR3 is 15 residues long. CDR3 nucleotide sequence: TGTGCCAGCACCCTAGGGACAGGGCTCTCCTACGAGCAGTACTTC. This encodes CASTLGTGLSYEQYF. The whole variable domain, filled in from reference TRBV5-6 and TRBJ2-7, reads DAGVTQSPTHLIKTRGQQVTLRCSPKSGHDTVSWYQQALGQGPQFIFQYYEEEERQRGNFPDRFSGHQFPNYSSELNVNALLLGDSALYLCASTLGTGLSYEQYFGPGTRLTVT.

V usage is TRBV28 and J usage is TRBJ1-5, with D perhaps matching TRBD1 (5 bases). Germline V CDR1 and CDR2: MDHEN, SYDVKM. The germline V and J ends were trimmed by 6 bases and 1 base, with 10 bases remaining between them. The CDR3 covers 14 residues. The CDR3, as DNA: TGTGCCAGCAGGGGGAGGGACAGCAATCAGCCCCAGCATTTT. It codes for CASRGRDSNQPQHF.

This clonotype showed up just a few times. The chain has TRBV7-9 and TRBJ1-5, with D possibly TRBD1 on 5 matching bases. Germline V gene sequence: CDR1 SEHNR, CDR2 FQNEAQ (reference sequence). V was cut by 5 bases and J by 7 bases, with 9 bases left in between. The CDR3 is made up of 12 amino acids. This CDR3 reads CASSPDSQPQHF. As DNA, the CDR3 is TGTGCCAGCAGCCCCGACAGCCAGCCCCAGCATTTT.

The gene calls are TRBV4-3 and TRBJ2-1; 7 nucleotides match TRBD2. The CDR3 totals 17 residues. The V and J ends lost 0 bases and 4 bases, in that order; junction bases with no gene match: 9. From germline, CDR1 is LGHNA and CDR2 YSLEER. DNA for the CDR3: TGCGCCAGCAGCCAAGATTCCGGGCTAGCGGCTTACAATGAGCAGTTCTTC. Translating gives CASSQDSGLAAYNEQFF.

V usage is TRBV2 and J usage is TRBJ2-5, with D perhaps being TRBD1 or TRBD2 (5 bases each). V lost 7 bases and J 1 base, leaving 10 bases between the germline ends. Per the germline V gene, CDR1 is SNHLY and CDR2 is FYNNEI. There are 13 residues in the CDR3. CDR3 region: CASKGTPQETQYF. Written as DNA, the CDR3 is TGTGCCAGCAAGGGGACCCCCCAAGAGACCCAGTACTTC. Complete variable domain (other parts from reference TRBV2 and TRBJ2-5): EPEVTQTPSHQVTQMGQEVILRCVPISNHLYFYWYRQILGQKVEFLVSFYNNEISEKSEIFDDQFSVERPDGSNFTLKIRSTKLEDSAMYFCASKGTPQETQYFGPGTRLLVL.

The V gene is TRBV7-2, the J gene TRBJ2-3, with 7 nucleotides matching TRBD2. This CDR3 comprises 19 residues. The trim removed 0 bases at V and 0 bases at J, leaving 12 bases unmatched. Per the germline V gene, CDR1 is SGHTA and CDR2 is FQGNSA. The CDR3 here is CASSLARTGRGTSTDTQYF. CDR3 in DNA: TGTGCCAGCAGCTTAGCGAGGACGGGGAGGGGAACTAGCACAGATACGCAGTATTTT.

This chain joins TRBV9 and TRBJ1-6, with TRBD1 as a possible D gene (5 bases). This CDR3 contains 14 residues. CDR1 SGDLS and CDR2 YYNGEE come from the germline V gene. V was pared by 2 bases and J by 10 bases, with 13 bases between. CDR3 in DNA: TGTGCCAGCAGCGTCGAAGGGGCTGGGTCACCCCTCCACTTT. It is translated as CASSVEGAGSPLHF. The full variable domain, rest sourced from reference TRBV9 and TRBJ1-6, is DSGVTQTPKHLITATGQRVTLRCSPRSGDLSVYWYQQSLDQGLQFLIQYYNGEERAKGNILERFSAQQFPDLHSELNLSSLELGDSALYFCASSVEGAGSPLHFGNGTRLTVT.

This rearrangement joins TRBV5-1 to TRBJ1-2; no clear D. CDR3 length equals 14 residues. The V and J ends lost 0 bases and 4 bases respectively, with 10 bases between them. Germline-derived CDR1 and CDR2 are SGHRS and YFSETQ. The CDR3 coding sequence is TGCGCCAGCAGCTTGGGTCAGATGGGCTATGGCTACACCTTC. Its translation is CASSLGQMGYGYTF. The full variable domain, with the rest looked up from reference TRBV5-1 and TRBJ1-2, is KAGVTQTPRYLIKTRGQQVTLSCSPISGHRSVSWYQQTPGQGLQFLFEYFSETQRNKGNFPGRFSGRQFSNSRSEMNVSTLELGDSALYLCASSLGQMGYGYTFGSGTRLTVV.

Turning to this clonotype: The junction departs from the called germline gene at one end, perhaps through a read error. This sequence joins TRBV12-3 or TRBV12-4 and TRBJ1-5, with D uncertain. The CDR3 sequence is 15 residues long. CDR3 protein: CASSITWHSNRPQHF. DNA of the CDR3: TGTGCCAGCAGTATCACATGGCATAGTAATCGGCCCCAGCATTTT.

The rearrangement uses TRBV14 and TRBJ2-5, with 9 bases lining up with TRBD2. V was pared by 4 bases and J by 5 bases, with 11 bases of the junction left unmatched. Germline values: CDR1 SGHDN, CDR2 FVKESK. The CDR3 runs 16 residues. The CDR3 sequence: CASSPLRGGPSETQYF. The CDR3 coding sequence is TGTGCCAGCAGCCCTTTGCGGGGGGGCCCTTCTGAGACCCAGTACTTC.

This chain uses TRBV6-2 or TRBV6-3 with TRBJ1-2; D is unclear. This CDR3 is built from 13 residues. The V and J ends lost 0 bases and 4 bases respectively, with 6 bases between them. Germline CDR1 reads MNHEY; CDR2 reads SVGEGT. CDR3 DNA: TGTGCCAGCAGTTACTCGTCCGTCTATGGCTACACCTTC. As protein: CASSYSSVYGYTF.

This sequence joins TRBV18 and TRBJ2-5; 10 nucleotides agree with TRBD1. The J call may not be correct, given that the DNA end is closer to TRBJ2-7. The CDR3 loop spans 15 amino acids. Looked up from germline, CDR1 is KGHSH and CDR2 is LQKENI. CDR3 in DNA: TGTGCCAGCTCACCCACCCCTGGACAGGGGGTCGAGCAGTACTTC. Its protein product is CASSPTPGQGVEQYF.

The chain is built from TRBV7-2 and TRBJ2-1; D unclear. The J call may be incorrect, as the DNA end agrees better with TRBJ2-7. Germline V lookup: CDR1 SGHTA, CDR2 FQGNSA. CDR3 size: 15 residues. The CDR3 DNA reads as TGTGCCAGCAGCTTAGTGGGCAGTACCTACAATGAGCAGTACTTC. Amino acid sequence: CASSLVGSTYNEQYF.

This clonotype was observed a few times. J is TRBJ2-7 and V is TRBV5-6; D remains ambiguous. The ends were cut back, 2 bases at V and 2 bases at J, with 14 bases in the middle. The CDR3 sequence is 15 residues long. Per germline, CDR1 SGHDT and CDR2 YYEEEE. The CDR3 DNA reads as TGTGCCAGCAGCTTAGTCCGAGCCGATACCTACGAGCAGTACTTC. Its protein is CASSLVRADTYEQYF.

The chain combines TRBV6-2 or TRBV6-3 with TRBJ2-1, with a possible D match to TRBD1 (5 bases). The J call may not be correct, given that the DNA end is closer to TRBJ2-7. The germline CDR1 and CDR2 sequences are MNHEY and SVGEGT. The CDR3 has 15 amino acids. CDR3 nucleotides: TGTGCCAGCAGTCAACAGGCGGTCTCCTACAATGAGCAGTACTTC. Its protein product is CASSQQAVSYNEQYF.

The chain uses TRBV24-1 and TRBJ2-2; 7 bases fit TRBD1. With 4 bases clipped from V and 1 base from J, the junction kept 8 bases outside the gene matches. The CDR3 extends over 17 amino acids. Germline V gene data show CDR1 as KGHDR and CDR2 as SFDVKD. Here the CDR3 DNA reads TGTGCCACCAGTGAATGGACAGGCGACTTGAACACCGGGGAGCTGTTTTTT. It is translated as CATSEWTGDLNTGELFF.

V and J are TRBV28 and TRBJ2-3; D remains unclear. V was shortened by 6 bases and J by 7 bases, with 8 bases between the two germline ends. In germline, CDR1 is MDHEN, CDR2 SYDVKM. The CDR3 has 11 amino acids. CDR3 coding DNA: TGTGCCAGCAGCTTACGGAATACGCAGTATTTT. Translation gives CASSLRNTQYF.

J is TRBJ1-6 and V is TRBV12-3 or TRBV12-4; possible D gene TRBD1, 6 bases. The length of the CDR3 is 13 residues. Deletions cut 8 bases from V and 7 bases from J, with 12 bases between. This CDR3 is CASGLGGNSPLHF. The CDR3 bases are TGTGCCAGCGGATTAGGGGGGAATTCACCCCTCCACTTT.

The chain uses TRBV20-1 and TRBJ1-1; TRBD1 is a possible D gene (6 bases). This CDR3 comprises 11 residues. CDR1 is DFQATT, CDR2 SNEGSKA, per germline (reference sequence). CDR3 amino acids: CRPGQNTEAFF. As DNA, the CDR3 is TGCAGACCGGGACAGAACACTGAAGCTTTCTTT.

A few counts support this clonotype. The genes are TRBV20-1 and TRBJ1-6; D is ambiguous. The CDR3 contains 12 residues. Germline V gene data show CDR1 as DFQATT and CDR2 as SNEGSKA (reference sequence). Trimming took 0 bases from V and 10 from J, leaving 7 bases between them. The CDR3 DNA reads TGCAGTGCTAGAGATATCCGATCACCCCTCCACTTT. Amino acid sequence: CSARDIRSPLHF.

The chain links TRBV24-1 to TRBJ1-2; D is unresolved. The germline gives CDR1 KGHDR, CDR2 SFDVKD. The CDR3 has 13 amino acids. Trimming left V 0 bases short and J 8 bases short, with 9 bases between. CDR3 sequence (DNA): TGTGCCACCAGTGATTTGGGGTCTGCGGGCTACACCTTC. It is translated as CATSDLGSAGYTF.

The chain uses TRBV12-3 or TRBV12-4 and TRBJ1-5; D not certain. Between the trimmed V and J ends, which lost 5 bases and 0 bases, there was a span of 14 bases. The CDR3 contains 16 residues. The CDR3 loop reads CASSLSENHSNQPQHF. CDR3 nucleotide sequence: TGTGCCAGCAGTCTCTCAGAAAACCATAGCAATCAGCCCCAGCATTTT.

This clonotype was observed a few times. The chain couples TRBV27 to TRBJ2-5; 11 bases fit TRBD2. Germline V gene sequence: CDR1 MNHEY, CDR2 SMNVEV (reference sequence). The J segment lost 4 bases and the V segment lost 6 bases, leaving 13 bases of the junction unmatched. The CDR3 totals 17 residues. CDR3 DNA sequence: TGTGCCAGCAGGATTAATTTTAGCGGGGGGGCGGGAGAGACCCAGTACTTC. Translated, it gives CASRINFSGGAGETQYF.

For the CDR3, the DNA is TGTGCCAGCAGCTTAAGGGACAGGAGCTGCAATGAGCAGTTCTTC. This sequence encodes CASSLRDRSCNEQFF. The J gene is TRBJ2-1, the V gene TRBV11-2; 8 nucleotides agree with TRBD1. Germline V lookup: CDR1 SGHAT, CDR2 FQNNGV. With V trimmed by 2 bases and J by 6 bases, 6 bases remained unmatched. The length of the CDR3 is 15 residues.

CDR3 amino acids: CSAPGVRQETQYF. The CDR3 nucleotides read TGCAGTGCTCCCGGTGTACGGCAAGAGACCCAGTACTTC. This chain uses TRBV20-1 with TRBJ2-5; no firm D call. The CDR3 is 13 residues long. Trimming shortened V by 5 bases and J by 2 bases, and 12 bases separated the two germline ends. CDR1 and CDR2 (germline): DFQATT, SNEGSKA (reference sequence).

The chain is built from TRBV28 and TRBJ1-2; D remains ambiguous. CDR3 length: 13 amino acids. V gave up 4 bases and J gave up 1 base, with 7 bases separating them. Germline V CDR1 and CDR2: MDHEN, SYDVKM. CDR3 residues: CASSSSINYGYTF. CDR3 sequence (DNA): TGTGCCAGCAGTTCCTCCATTAACTATGGCTACACCTTC.

V usage is TRBV10-3 and J usage is TRBJ1-2; 9 bases match TRBD1. Losses at the gene ends were 4 bases for V and 7 bases for J; bases not matched to a gene: 1. The CDR3 covers 12 residues. Per the germline V gene, CDR1 is ENHRY and CDR2 is SYGVKD. The CDR3 loop is CAISGGQGGYTF. As DNA, the CDR3 is TGTGCCATCAGTGGGGGACAGGGTGGCTACACCTTC.

This clonotype was detected a few times. For the CDR3, the DNA is TGTGCCAGCAACCTCAGGGGTGGTACTGAAGCTTTCTTT. As protein: CASNLRGGTEAFF. This chain links TRBV27 with TRBJ1-1; a possible D gene is TRBD1 (6 bases). The CDR3 covers 13 residues. Germline V CDR1 and CDR2: MNHEY, SMNVEV (reference sequence). The V and J ends lost 7 bases and 5 bases respectively, with 14 bases between them.

This clonotype was counted only a few times. The V gene is TRBV14, the J gene TRBJ2-5; 9 bases fit TRBD2. The trim removed 4 bases at V and 3 bases at J, leaving 6 bases unmatched. There are 15 residues in the CDR3. Germline assignment: CDR1 SGHDN and CDR2 FVKESK. CDR3 coding DNA: TGTGCCAGCAGCCTGAGGACTAGCGCTAAAGAGACCCAGTACTTC. This encodes CASSLRTSAKETQYF.

There are a few counts of this clonotype. The chain employs TRBV6-2 or TRBV6-3 and TRBJ2-7; D perhaps matches TRBD1 (6 bases). The CDR3 runs 15 residues. Germline V gives CDR1 MNHEY, CDR2 SVGEGT. Between the trimmed V and J ends, which lost 0 bases and 3 bases, there was a span of 12 bases. The CDR3 spells CASSYSRTAYYEQYF. The CDR3, as DNA: TGTGCCAGCAGTTACTCCCGGACAGCCTACTACGAGCAGTACTTC.

The rearrangement uses TRBV7-9 and TRBJ1-2, with D possibly matching TRBD1 (6 bases). The CDR3 sequence is 15 residues long. Deletions cut 5 bases from V and 11 bases from J, with 24 bases between. Looked up from germline, CDR1 is SEHNR and CDR2 is FQNEAQ (reference sequence). CDR3 in amino acids: CASSIPGVGALGYTF. The CDR3 DNA reads TGTGCCAGCAGCATTCCAGGGGTTGGAGCTTTGGGATACACCTTC.